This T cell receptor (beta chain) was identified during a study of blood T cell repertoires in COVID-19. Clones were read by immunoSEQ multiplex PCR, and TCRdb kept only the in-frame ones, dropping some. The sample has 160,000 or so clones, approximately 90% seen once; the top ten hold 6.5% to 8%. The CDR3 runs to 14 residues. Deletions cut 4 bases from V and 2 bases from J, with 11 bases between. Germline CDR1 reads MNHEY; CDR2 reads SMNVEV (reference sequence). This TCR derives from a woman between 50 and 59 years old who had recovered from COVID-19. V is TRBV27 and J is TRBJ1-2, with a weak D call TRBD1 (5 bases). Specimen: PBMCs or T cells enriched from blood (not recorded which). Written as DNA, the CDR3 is TGTGCCAGCAGTTGGAACCAGGGAAACTATGGCTACACCTTC. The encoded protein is CASSWNQGNYGYTF.